The 12 T cell receptor beta chains below all came from one sample that was sequenced in a study of blood T cell repertoires in COVID-19. Produced via immunoSEQ multiplex PCR; TCRdb's table is partial and in-frame only. Of 300,000 to 450,000 clones in the sample, 87% were seen once. Sequenced sample: PBMCs or T cells enriched from blood (not recorded which). The receptors were sampled from a man aged 25 to 40 who had recovered from COVID-19.

The rearrangement uses TRBV5-1 and TRBJ2-3; 9 nucleotides line up with TRBD1. Trimming at V came to 4 bases and at J to 3 bases, leaving 12 bases not matched to a gene. Germline V gene sequence: CDR1 SGHRS, CDR2 YFSETQ. The CDR3 is made up of 17 amino acids. For the CDR3, the DNA is TGCGCCAGCAGCGCCCGCCGACAGGGGGACGGTACAGATACGCAGTATTTT. Protein product: CASSARRQGDGTDTQYF. Complete variable domain (other parts from reference TRBV5-1 and TRBJ2-3): KAGVTQTPRYLIKTRGQQVTLSCSPISGHRSVSWYQQTPGQGLQFLFEYFSETQRNKGNFPGRFSGRQFSNSRSEMNVSTLELGDSALYLCASSARRQGDGTDTQYFGPGTRLTVL.

This chain connects TRBV6-5 to TRBJ2-7; possible D gene TRBD1, 6 bases. The V gene's germline CDR1 is MNHEY and CDR2 SVGAGI. The CDR3 contains 14 residues. The ends were cut back, 5 bases at V and 6 bases at J, with 17 bases in the middle. The CDR3 nucleotides read TGTGCCAGCAGTATACCTCGAGGGGGTGGCGAGCAGTACTTC. Its translation: CASSIPRGGGEQYF.

This clone has a handful of counts. The chain carries TRBV2 and TRBJ1-1; perhaps TRBD1 as D (5 bases). Germline V gene lookup returns CDR1 SNHLY and CDR2 FYNNEI. The CDR3 covers 12 residues. Trimming cost V 7 bases and J 2 bases, with 8 bases left between them. The CDR3 spells CASKGLNTEAFF. The CDR3 DNA reads as TGTGCCAGCAAGGGGTTAAACACTGAAGCTTTCTTT. Complete variable domain (other parts from reference TRBV2 and TRBJ1-1): EPEVTQTPSHQVTQMGQEVILRCVPISNHLYFYWYRQILGQKVEFLVSFYNNEISEKSEIFDDQFSVERPDGSNFTLKIRSTKLEDSAMYFCASKGLNTEAFFGQGTRLTVV.

This clone was counted between two and nine times. The V call is TRBV4-2, the J call TRBJ2-6, with 10 positions matching TRBD2. CDR3 length equals 18 residues. The V gene end was trimmed by 5 bases and the J gene end by 3 bases; junction bases not matched to a gene: 10. Germline lookup yields CDR1 LGHNA and CDR2 YNFKEQ. In DNA, the CDR3 is TGTGCCAGCAGCGTTTCCAGCGGGGGGGCGCTTGGGGCCAACGTCCTGACTTTC. Amino acids: CASSVSSGGALGANVLTF.

This chain connects TRBV21-1 to TRBJ1-5; the D call TRBD1 from the table was never checked on the DNA. TRBV21-1 is listed as a pseudogene. This CDR3 spans 15 amino acids. The CDR3 is CASSGGTAINQPQHF. The CDR3 coding sequence is TGTGCCAGCAGCGGCGGGACAGCCATTAATCAGCCCCAGCATTTT.

The chain links TRBV3-1 (or the pseudogene TRBV3-2) to TRBJ1-1; D uncertain. The CDR3 runs 12 residues. V lost 4 bases and J lost 4, with 7 bases in between. Germline CDR1 and CDR2: LGHDT and YNNKEL (reference sequence). The CDR3 coding sequence is TGTGCCAGCAGCCGGTACAGCACTGAAGCTTTCTTT. This gives the protein CASSRYSTEAFF.

This clone was counted a single time. The rearrangement joins TRBV2 to TRBJ1-5; TRBD1 matches 7 bases. Trimming cost V 5 bases and J 7 bases; bases outside gene matches: 8. This CDR3 has 14 residues. In germline, CDR1 is SNHLY, CDR2 FYNNEI. As DNA, the CDR3 is TGTGCCAGCAGTACTACAGGGGTATGGCAGCCCCAGCATTTT. This codes for CASSTTGVWQPQHF. Full variable domain (missing parts from reference TRBV2 and TRBJ1-5): EPEVTQTPSHQVTQMGQEVILRCVPISNHLYFYWYRQILGQKVEFLVSFYNNEISEKSEIFDDQFSVERPDGSNFTLKIRSTKLEDSAMYFCASSTTGVWQPQHFGDGTRLSIL.

The genes are TRBV7-9 and TRBJ2-5, with a weak D call TRBD1 (6 bases). Germline V gene lookup returns CDR1 SEHNR and CDR2 FQNEAQ (reference sequence). The CDR3 spans 13 residues. V dropped 7 bases and J dropped 1 base, with 10 bases sitting between them. CDR3 in DNA: TGTGCCAGCAAATCGACAGGCCAAGAGACCCAGTACTTC. It codes for CASKSTGQETQYF.

The rearrangement links TRBV5-1 to TRBJ1-3, with D tentatively TRBD1 (6 bases). The V end lost 4 bases, the J end lost 1 base, and 24 bases lay between the germline ends. CDR3 length: 19 residues. Germline V gene data show CDR1 as SGHRS and CDR2 as YFSETQ. This chain's CDR3 is CASSPLGTTRATSGNTIYF. The DNA for the CDR3 is TGCGCCAGCAGCCCCCTCGGGACAACCCGGGCGACTTCTGGAAACACCATATATTTT.

The chain carries TRBV6-2 or TRBV6-3 and TRBJ2-6; D not resolved. The CDR3 spans 13 residues. Germline CDR1 reads MNHEY; CDR2 reads SVGEGT. V lost 5 bases and J 0 bases, leaving 2 bases between the germline ends. The CDR3 sequence is CASSRSGANVLTF. As DNA, the CDR3 is TGTGCCAGCAGTCGCTCTGGGGCCAACGTCCTGACTTTC.

This clone was recorded a few times. Other nucleotide sequences in the sample specify the same CDR3. This sequence joins TRBV29-1 and TRBJ1-4, with D possibly being TRBD1 (6 bases). The length of the CDR3 is 14 residues. V was cut by 1 base and J by 4 bases, with 10 bases left in between. Germline V gene data show CDR1 as SQVTM and CDR2 as ANQGSEA. CDR3 nucleotides: TGCAGCGTTGAAGGGACAGCCGATAATGAAAAACTGTTTTTT. It translates to CSVEGTADNEKLFF.

The gene calls are TRBV6-5 and TRBJ2-7; D may be TRBD1 (6 bases). Trimming took off 6 bases at V and 3 bases at J, with 12 bases between the two ends. Germline V gives CDR1 MNHEY, CDR2 SVGAGI. This CDR3 contains 13 residues. The CDR3 spells CASRVGQSYEQYF. The CDR3 DNA follows: TGTGCCAGCAGAGTAGGACAGAGCTACGAGCAGTACTTC.